Reported below is one TCR beta chain. The antigen is unknown. The CDR3 is 13 residues long. CDR1 is SGHNT and CDR2 is YENEEA in the germline V gene. Trimming removed 5 bases from V and 5 bases from J, with 9 bases in between. The data were produced by immunoSEQ multiplex PCR, yet TCRdb's version contains in-frame clones alone and is incomplete. The sample yields some 81,000 clones, 80% to 90% seen once. The data were taken from a study of T cell responses to AZD1222 COVID-19 vaccine. General study findings and limits: An increase in Spike-specific TCR breadth and depth was observed after two AZD1222 doses.

This TCR came from an adult who received the AZD1222 COVID-19 vaccine. The sequencing here drew on peripheral blood, taken 28 days after the second AZD1222 dose. V usage is TRBV11-3 and J usage is TRBJ2-2; D not resolved. CDR3 DNA sequence: TGTGCCAGCAGCCCTACCTGGACCGGGGAGCTGTTTTTT. Encoded protein: CASSPTWTGELFF. The full variable domain, rest sourced from reference TRBV11-3 and TRBJ2-2, is EAGVVQSPRYKIIEKKQPVAFWCNPISGHNTLYWYLQNLGQGPELLIRYENEEAVDDSQLPKDRFSAERLKGVDSTLKIQPAELGDSAVYLCASSPTWTGELFFGEGSRLTVL.